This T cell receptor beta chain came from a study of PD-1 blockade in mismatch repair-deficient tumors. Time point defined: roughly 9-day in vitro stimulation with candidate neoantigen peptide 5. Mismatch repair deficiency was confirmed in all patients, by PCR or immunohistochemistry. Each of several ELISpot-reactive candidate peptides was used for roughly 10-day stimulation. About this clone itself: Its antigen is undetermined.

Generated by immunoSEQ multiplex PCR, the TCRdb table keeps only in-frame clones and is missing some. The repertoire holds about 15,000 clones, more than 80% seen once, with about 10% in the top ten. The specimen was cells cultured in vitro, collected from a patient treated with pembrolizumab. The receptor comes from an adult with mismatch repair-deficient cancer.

The CDR3 nucleotides read TGTGCCAGCAGTTTAAGAGGGAGCAATCAGCCCCAGCATTTT. It translates to CASSLRGSNQPQHF. The chain uses TRBV28 and TRBJ1-5; D not certain. The CDR3 contains 14 residues. Germline CDR1 reads MDHEN; CDR2 reads SYDVKM. V lost 2 bases and J 1 base, leaving 6 bases between the germline ends.